These 8 T cell receptor beta chains originate from one sample sequenced in a study of CD8+CD57+ T cells in acquired aplastic anemia (dated by TCRdb to the late 2010s). The instrument given in TCRdb is Illumina HiSeq 2000. TCR beta VDJ combination and CDR3 sequence profiling used genomic DNA as the template. TCRdb reprocessing: public reads trimmed at Q25 with fastp, clones called with MiXCR, in-frame beta chains kept. Every CDR3 protein is listed once, alongside the most common genes and DNA of its rows. This sample comprises around 130,000 distinct CDR3 sequences, under 65% of them detected only once. Of the sample, around 27% is held by the ten largest clones. Patients chosen for sequencing had shown expansion of CD8+CD57+ cells by flow cytometry. Sequenced: sorted CD4+, CD8+, or CD8+CD57+ T cells (not recorded which) from PBMCs. The receptors were sampled from a human donor with aplastic anemia.

Ten or more counts support this clonotype. The rearrangement uses TRBV9 and TRBJ2-1, with D perhaps matching TRBD1 (5 bases). CDR1 is SGDLS, CDR2 YYNGEE, per germline. The CDR3 has 14 residues. Trimming removed 0 bases from V and 5 bases from J, with 9 bases in between. The CDR3 nucleotides read TGTGCCAGCAGCGTAGACGGCAGGGACAATGAGCAGTTCTTC. Amino acid sequence: CASSVDGRDNEQFF.

The chain recombines TRBV5-8 with TRBJ2-5; TRBD2 agrees at 8 bases. The V gene end was trimmed by 0 bases and the J gene end by 0 bases; junction bases not matched to a gene: 7. The CDR3 has 17 residues. Germline-derived CDR1 and CDR2 are SGHTS and YDEGEE. CDR3 coding DNA: TGTGCCAGCAGCTTGGCAGCGGGGGCGACGTACCAAGAGACCCAGTACTTC. Amino acids: CASSLAAGATYQETQYF.

This clonotype was found many times. The chain employs TRBV5-6 and TRBJ2-1; D remains ambiguous. The V and J ends lost 6 bases and 7 bases respectively, with 8 bases between them. Per germline, CDR1 SGHDT and CDR2 YYEEEE. This CDR3 spans 11 amino acids. The CDR3 is CASNSGNEQFF. The CDR3 DNA is TGTGCCAGCAACTCCGGAAATGAGCAGTTCTTC.

This clonotype was counted only a few times. The rearrangement uses TRBV9 and TRBJ2-7; D is possibly TRBD1 (5 bases). The germline CDR1 and CDR2 sequences are SGDLS and YYNGEE. With 0 bases removed from V and 3 bases from J, the gap between germline ends came to 7 bases. The CDR3 is 13 residues long. CDR3 sequence reads: CASSVDQGYEQYF. The CDR3 DNA reads TGTGCCAGCAGCGTAGACCAGGGCTACGAGCAGTACTTC.

The chain recombines TRBV27 with TRBJ1-1; 7 bases fit TRBD1. The CDR3 has 13 residues. Germline CDR1 reads MNHEY; CDR2 reads SMNVEV (reference sequence). V trimming: 7 bases; J trimming: 5 bases; junction bases outside the gene matches: 7. For the CDR3, the DNA is TGTGCCAGCATACAGACAGGGAAGACTGAAGCTTTCTTT. Protein product: CASIQTGKTEAFF.

There are a few counts of this clonotype. The chain carries TRBV25-1 and TRBJ1-3; D remains unclear. The CDR3 runs 15 residues. The germline CDR1 and CDR2 sequences are MGHDK and SYGVNS. V was shortened by 0 bases and J by 4 bases, with 10 bases between the two germline ends. The CDR3 DNA follows: TGTGCCAGCAGTGAATACGCAGAAGCAGGAAACACCATATATTTT. Protein: CASSEYAEAGNTIYF.

J is TRBJ1-2 and V is TRBV7-2; D is perhaps TRBD1 (6 bases). Germline V gives CDR1 SGHTA, CDR2 FQGNSA. Trimming removed 0 bases from V and 0 bases from J, with 11 bases in between. This CDR3 contains 16 residues. CDR3 in DNA: TGTGCCAGCAGCTTAGCAACCGGACAGCCTAACTATGGCTACACCTTC. Its protein product is CASSLATGQPNYGYTF.

The chain recombines TRBV2 with TRBJ2-5; D is perhaps TRBD1 or TRBD2 (6 bases each). The V end lost 6 bases, the J end lost 5 bases, and 10 bases lay between the germline ends. This CDR3 is 12 amino acids long. Per the germline V gene, CDR1 is SNHLY and CDR2 is FYNNEI. The CDR3 nucleotides are TGTGCCAGCAGGGTAGGGGGGGAGACCCAGTACTTC. This gives the protein CASRVGGETQYF.